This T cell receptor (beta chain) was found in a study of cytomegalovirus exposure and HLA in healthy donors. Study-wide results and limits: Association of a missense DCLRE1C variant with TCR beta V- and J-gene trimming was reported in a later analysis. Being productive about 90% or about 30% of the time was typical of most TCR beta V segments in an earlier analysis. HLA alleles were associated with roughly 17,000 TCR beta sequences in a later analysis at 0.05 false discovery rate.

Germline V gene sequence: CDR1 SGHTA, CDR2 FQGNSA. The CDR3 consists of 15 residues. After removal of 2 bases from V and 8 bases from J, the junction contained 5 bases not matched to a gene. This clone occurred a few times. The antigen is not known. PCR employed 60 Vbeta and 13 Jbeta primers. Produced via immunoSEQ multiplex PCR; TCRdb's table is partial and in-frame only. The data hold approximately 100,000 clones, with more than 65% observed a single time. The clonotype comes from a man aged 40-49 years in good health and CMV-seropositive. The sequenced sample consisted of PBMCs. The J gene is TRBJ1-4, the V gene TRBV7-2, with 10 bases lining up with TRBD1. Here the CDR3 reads CASSLTGQGGEKLFF. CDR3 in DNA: TGTGCCAGCAGCTTAACCGGACAGGGGGGCGAAAAACTGTTTTTT.